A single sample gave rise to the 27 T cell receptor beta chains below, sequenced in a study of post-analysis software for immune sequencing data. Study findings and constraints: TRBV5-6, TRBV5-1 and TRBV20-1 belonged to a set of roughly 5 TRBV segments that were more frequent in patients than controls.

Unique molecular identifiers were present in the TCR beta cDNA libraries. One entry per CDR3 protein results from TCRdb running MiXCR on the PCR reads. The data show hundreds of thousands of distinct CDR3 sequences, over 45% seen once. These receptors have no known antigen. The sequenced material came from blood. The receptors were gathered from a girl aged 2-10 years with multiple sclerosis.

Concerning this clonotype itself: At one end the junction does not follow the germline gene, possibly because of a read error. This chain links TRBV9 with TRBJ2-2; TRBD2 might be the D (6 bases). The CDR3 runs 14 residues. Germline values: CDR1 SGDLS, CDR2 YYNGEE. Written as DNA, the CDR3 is TGTGCCAGCAGCGTACTAGCGAATACCGGGGAGCTGTTTTTT. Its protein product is CASSVLANTGELFF.

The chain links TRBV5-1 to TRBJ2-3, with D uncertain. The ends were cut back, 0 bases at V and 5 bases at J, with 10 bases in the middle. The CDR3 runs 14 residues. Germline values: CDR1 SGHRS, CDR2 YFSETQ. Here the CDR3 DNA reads TGCGCCAGCAGCTTGGCCCAGGAAGAAGATACGCAGTATTTT. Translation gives CASSLAQEEDTQYF.

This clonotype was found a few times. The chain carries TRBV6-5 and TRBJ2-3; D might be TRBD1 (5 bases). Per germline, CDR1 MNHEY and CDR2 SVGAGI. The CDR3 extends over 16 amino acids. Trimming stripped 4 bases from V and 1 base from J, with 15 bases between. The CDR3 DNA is TGTGCCAGCAGTTCGCTGACAGCCGGGCGCACAGATACGCAGTATTTT. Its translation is CASSSLTAGRTDTQYF.

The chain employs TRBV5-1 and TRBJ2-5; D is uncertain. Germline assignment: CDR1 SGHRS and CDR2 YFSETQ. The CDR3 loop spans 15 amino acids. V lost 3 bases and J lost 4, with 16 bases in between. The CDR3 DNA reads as TGCGCCAGCAGCTCCTTAGTCGGTCCAAGAGAGACCCAGTACTTC. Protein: CASSSLVGPRETQYF.

As DNA, the CDR3 is TGTGCCAGCAGCCAGCAGCGGGAGGGGATTGAGCAGTACTTC. As protein: CASSQQREGIEQYF. The chain links TRBV3-1 to TRBJ2-5; 10 nucleotides line up with TRBD2. CDR3 length equals 14 residues. The junction had 9 bases not matched to a gene; V was cut back by 3 bases and J by 11 bases. Germline assignment: CDR1 LGHDT and CDR2 YNNKEL (reference sequence).

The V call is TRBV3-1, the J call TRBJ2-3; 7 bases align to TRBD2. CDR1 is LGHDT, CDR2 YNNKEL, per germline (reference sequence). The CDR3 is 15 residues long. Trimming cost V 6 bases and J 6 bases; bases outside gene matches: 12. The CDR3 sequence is CASRISGLGGDTQYF. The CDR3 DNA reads TGTGCCAGCAGGATTAGCGGACTAGGTGGGGATACGCAGTATTTT.

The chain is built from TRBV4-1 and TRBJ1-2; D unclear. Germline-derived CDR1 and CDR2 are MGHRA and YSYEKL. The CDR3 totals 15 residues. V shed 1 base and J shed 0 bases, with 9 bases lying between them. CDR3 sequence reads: CASSQADRTNYGYTF. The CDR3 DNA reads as TGCGCCAGCAGCCAAGCTGACCGAACTAACTATGGCTACACCTTC.

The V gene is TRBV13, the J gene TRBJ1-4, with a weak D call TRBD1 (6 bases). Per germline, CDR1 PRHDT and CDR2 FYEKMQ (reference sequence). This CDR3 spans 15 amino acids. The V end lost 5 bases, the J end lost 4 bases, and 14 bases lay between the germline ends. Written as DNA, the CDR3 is TGTGCCAGCAGCGAAGGACAGAGCTATAATGAAAAACTGTTTTTT. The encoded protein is CASSEGQSYNEKLFF.

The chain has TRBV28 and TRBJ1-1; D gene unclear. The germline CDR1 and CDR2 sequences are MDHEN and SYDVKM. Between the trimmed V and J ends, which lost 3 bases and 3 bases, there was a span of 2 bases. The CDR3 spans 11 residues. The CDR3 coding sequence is TGTGCCAGCAGTTTCGACACTGAAGCTTTCTTT. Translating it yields CASSFDTEAFF.

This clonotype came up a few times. The CDR3 spells CSVGEGHLNTEAFF. In DNA form, the CDR3 reads TGCAGCGTCGGGGAGGGACACCTGAACACTGAAGCTTTCTTT. The chain combines TRBV29-1 with TRBJ1-1, with TRBD1 as a possible D gene (6 bases). The V end lost 6 bases, the J end lost 0 bases, and 14 bases lay between the germline ends. This CDR3 comprises 14 residues. Germline CDR1 reads SQVTM; CDR2 reads ANQGSEA. The full variable domain, its missing parts supplied by reference TRBV29-1 and TRBJ1-1, is SAVISQKPSRDICQRGTSLTIQCQVDSQVTMMFWYRQQPGQSLTLIATANQGSEATYESGFVIDKFPISRPNLTFSTLTVSNMSPEDSSIYLCSVGEGHLNTEAFFGQGTRLTVV.

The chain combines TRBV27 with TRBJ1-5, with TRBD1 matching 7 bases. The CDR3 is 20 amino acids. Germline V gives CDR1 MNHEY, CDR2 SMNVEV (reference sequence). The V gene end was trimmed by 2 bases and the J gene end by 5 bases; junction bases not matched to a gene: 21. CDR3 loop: CASSLAGTETTRGVDQPQHF. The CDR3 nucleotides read TGTGCCAGCAGTTTAGCCGGGACAGAAACAACTCGGGGGGTCGATCAGCCCCAGCATTTT.

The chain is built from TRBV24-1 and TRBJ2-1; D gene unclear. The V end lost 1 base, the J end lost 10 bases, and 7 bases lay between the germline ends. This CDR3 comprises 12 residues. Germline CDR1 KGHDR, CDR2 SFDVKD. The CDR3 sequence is CATSDFRWEQFF. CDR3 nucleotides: TGTGCCACCAGTGATTTTAGGTGGGAGCAGTTCTTC.

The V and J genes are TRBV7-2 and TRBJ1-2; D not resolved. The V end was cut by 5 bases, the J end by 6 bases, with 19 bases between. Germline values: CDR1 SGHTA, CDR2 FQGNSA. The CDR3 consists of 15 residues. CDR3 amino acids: CASSPRSAMQDGYTF. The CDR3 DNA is TGTGCCAGCAGCCCCAGGTCCGCGATGCAGGATGGCTACACCTTC. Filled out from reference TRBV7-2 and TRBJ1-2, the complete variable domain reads GAGVSQSPSNKVTEKGKDVELRCDPISGHTALYWYRQSLGQGLEFLIYFQGNSAPDKSGLPSDRFSAERTGGSVSTLTIQRTQQEDSAVYLCASSPRSAMQDGYTFGSGTRLTVV.

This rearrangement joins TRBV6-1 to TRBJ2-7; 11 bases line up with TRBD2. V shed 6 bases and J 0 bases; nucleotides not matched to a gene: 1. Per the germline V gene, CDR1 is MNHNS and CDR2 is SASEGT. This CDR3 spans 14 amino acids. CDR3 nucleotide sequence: TGTGCCAGCAGGACTAGCGGGGCCTCCTACGAGCAGTACTTC. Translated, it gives CASRTSGASYEQYF.

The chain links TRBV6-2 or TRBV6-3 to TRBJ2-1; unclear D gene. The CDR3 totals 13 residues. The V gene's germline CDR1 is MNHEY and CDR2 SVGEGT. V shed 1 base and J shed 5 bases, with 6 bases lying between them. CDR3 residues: CASSYWQNNEQFF. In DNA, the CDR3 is TGTGCCAGCAGTTACTGGCAGAACAATGAGCAGTTCTTC.

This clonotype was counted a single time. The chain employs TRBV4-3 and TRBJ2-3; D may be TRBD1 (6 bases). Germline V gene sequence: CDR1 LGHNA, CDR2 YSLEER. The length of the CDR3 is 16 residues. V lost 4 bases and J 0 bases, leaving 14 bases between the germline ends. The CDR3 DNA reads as TGCGCCAGCAGCCTGACAGGCTACCCTAGCACAGATACGCAGTATTTT. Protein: CASSLTGYPSTDTQYF.

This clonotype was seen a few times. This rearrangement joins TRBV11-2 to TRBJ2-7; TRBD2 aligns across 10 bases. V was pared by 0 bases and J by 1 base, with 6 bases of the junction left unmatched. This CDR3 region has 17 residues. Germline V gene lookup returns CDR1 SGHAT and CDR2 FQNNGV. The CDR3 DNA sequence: TGTGCCAGCAGCTTAGAAATGTTTAGCGGGAGGTCCTACGAGCAGTACTTC. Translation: CASSLEMFSGRSYEQYF.

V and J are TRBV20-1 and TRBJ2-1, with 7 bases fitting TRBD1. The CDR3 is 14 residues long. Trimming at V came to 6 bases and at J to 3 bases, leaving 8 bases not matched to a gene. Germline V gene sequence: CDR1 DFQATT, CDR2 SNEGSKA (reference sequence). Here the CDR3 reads CSARKDRFYNEQFF. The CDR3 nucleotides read TGCAGTGCCCGAAAGGACAGGTTCTACAATGAGCAGTTCTTC.

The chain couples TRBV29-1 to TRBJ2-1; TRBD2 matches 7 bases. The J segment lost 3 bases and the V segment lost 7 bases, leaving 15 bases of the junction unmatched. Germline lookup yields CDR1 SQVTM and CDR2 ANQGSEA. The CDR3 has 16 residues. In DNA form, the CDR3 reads TGCAGCGCTGCTCTGAGGGTGATAGCGGGCTACAATGAGCAGTTCTTC. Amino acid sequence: CSAALRVIAGYNEQFF.

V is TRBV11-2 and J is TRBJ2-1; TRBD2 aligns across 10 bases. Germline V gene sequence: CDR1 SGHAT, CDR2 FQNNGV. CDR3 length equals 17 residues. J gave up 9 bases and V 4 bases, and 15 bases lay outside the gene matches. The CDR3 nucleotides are TGTGCCAGCAGCTGGGCGGGTAGCGGGGGGTCCGAGGGTGAGCAGTTCTTC. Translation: CASSWAGSGGSEGEQFF.

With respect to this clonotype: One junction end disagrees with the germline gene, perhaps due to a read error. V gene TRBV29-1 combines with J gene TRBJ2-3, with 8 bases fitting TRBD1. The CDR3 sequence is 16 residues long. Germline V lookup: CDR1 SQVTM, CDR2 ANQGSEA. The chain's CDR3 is CSVARSWDRKTDMQYF. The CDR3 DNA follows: TGCAGCGTTGCAAGGTCTTGGGACAGGAAAACAGATATGCAGTATTTT.

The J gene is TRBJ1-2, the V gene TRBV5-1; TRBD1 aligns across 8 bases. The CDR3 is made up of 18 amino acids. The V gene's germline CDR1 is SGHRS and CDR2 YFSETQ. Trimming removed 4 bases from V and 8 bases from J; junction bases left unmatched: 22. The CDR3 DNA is TGCGCCAGCAGCCGGTGGCATCGGACAGGGTTACAAGTTAAGGGCTACACCTTC. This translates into CASSRWHRTGLQVKGYTF.

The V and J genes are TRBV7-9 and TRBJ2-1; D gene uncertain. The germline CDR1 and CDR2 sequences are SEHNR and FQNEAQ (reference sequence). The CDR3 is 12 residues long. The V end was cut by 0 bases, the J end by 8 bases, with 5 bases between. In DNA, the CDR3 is TGTGCCAGCAGCTTAGCTGGCCATGAGCAGTTCTTC. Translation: CASSLAGHEQFF.

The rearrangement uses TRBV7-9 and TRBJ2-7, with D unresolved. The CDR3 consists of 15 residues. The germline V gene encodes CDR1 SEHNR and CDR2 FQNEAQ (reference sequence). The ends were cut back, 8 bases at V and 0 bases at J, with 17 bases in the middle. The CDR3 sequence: CASGRADQPSYEQYF. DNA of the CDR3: TGTGCCAGCGGTAGGGCCGACCAGCCCTCCTACGAGCAGTACTTC. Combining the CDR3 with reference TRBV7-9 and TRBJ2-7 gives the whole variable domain DTGVSQNPRHKITKRGQNVTFRCDPISEHNRLYWYRQTLGQGPEFLTYFQNEAQLEKSRLLSDRFSAERPKGSFSTLEIQRTEQGDSAMYLCASGRADQPSYEQYFGPGTRLTVT.

In DNA, the CDR3 is TGTGCCAGCAGTTCGCAGGGCCCGAACACCGGGGAGCTGTTTTTT. This translates into CASSSQGPNTGELFF. V and J are TRBV7-9 and TRBJ2-2, with D tentatively TRBD1 (5 bases). The germline CDR1 and CDR2 sequences are SEHNR and FQNEAQ (reference sequence). Trimming removed 6 bases at V and 0 bases at J, with 11 bases between. CDR3 length equals 15 residues.

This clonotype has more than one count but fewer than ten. The CDR3 DNA reads as TGTGCCAGCAGCTTGGGGACAGGGGGCTCTGGGGCCAACGTCCTGACTTTC. It specifies CASSLGTGGSGANVLTF. V usage is TRBV7-3 and J usage is TRBJ2-6; the match to TRBD1 covers 11 bases. The CDR3 covers 17 residues. V shed 3 bases, J shed 0 bases, and the junction held 1 base outside the gene matches. Germline CDR1 is SGHTA and CDR2 is FQGTGA.

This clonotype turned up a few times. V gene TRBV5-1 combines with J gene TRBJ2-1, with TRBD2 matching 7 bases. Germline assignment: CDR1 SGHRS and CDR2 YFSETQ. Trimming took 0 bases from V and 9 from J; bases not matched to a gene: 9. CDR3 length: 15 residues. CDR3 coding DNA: TGCGCCAGCAGCTTGGGGGGTAGCGGGTATGGTGAGCAGTTCTTC. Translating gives CASSLGGSGYGEQFF.